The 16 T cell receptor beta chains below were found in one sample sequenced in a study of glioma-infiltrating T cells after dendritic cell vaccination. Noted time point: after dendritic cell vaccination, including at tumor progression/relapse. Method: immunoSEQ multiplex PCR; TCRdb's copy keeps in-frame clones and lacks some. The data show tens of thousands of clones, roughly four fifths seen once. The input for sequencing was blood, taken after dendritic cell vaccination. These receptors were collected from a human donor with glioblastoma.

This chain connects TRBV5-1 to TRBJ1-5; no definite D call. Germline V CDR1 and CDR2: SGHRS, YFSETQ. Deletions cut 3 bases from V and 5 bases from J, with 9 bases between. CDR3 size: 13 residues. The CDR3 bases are TGCGCCAGCAGCTCTGACACACATCAGCCCCAGCATTTT. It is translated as CASSSDTHQPQHF.

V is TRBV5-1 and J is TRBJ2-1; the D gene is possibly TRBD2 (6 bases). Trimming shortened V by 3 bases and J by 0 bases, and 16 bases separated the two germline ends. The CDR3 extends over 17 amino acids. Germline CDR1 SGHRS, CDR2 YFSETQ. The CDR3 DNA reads TGCGCCAGCAGCTGGGGCCCGGGACTGCGCTCCTACAATGAGCAGTTCTTC. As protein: CASSWGPGLRSYNEQFF.

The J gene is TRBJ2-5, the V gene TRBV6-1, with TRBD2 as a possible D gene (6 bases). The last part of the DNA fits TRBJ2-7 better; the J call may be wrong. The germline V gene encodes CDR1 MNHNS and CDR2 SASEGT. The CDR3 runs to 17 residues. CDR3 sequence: CASSEARGDATGDEQYF. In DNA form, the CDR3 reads TGTGCCAGCAGTGAAGCGCGTGGGGATGCCACGGGGGACGAGCAGTACTTC.

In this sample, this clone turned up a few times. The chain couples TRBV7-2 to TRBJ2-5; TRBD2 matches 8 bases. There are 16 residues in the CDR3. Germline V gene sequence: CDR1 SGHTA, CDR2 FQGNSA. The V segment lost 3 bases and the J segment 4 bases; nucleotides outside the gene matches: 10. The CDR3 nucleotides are TGTGCCAGCAGCTTTGTCGGGGGGGATATAGGAGAGACCCAGTACTTC. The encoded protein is CASSFVGGDIGETQYF.

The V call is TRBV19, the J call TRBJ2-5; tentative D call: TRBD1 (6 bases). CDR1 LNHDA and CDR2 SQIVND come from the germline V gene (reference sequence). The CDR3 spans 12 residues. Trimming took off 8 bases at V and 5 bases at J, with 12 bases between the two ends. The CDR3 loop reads CASSQGRETQYF. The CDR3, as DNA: TGTGCCAGTTCACAGGGTAGGGAGACCCAGTACTTC.

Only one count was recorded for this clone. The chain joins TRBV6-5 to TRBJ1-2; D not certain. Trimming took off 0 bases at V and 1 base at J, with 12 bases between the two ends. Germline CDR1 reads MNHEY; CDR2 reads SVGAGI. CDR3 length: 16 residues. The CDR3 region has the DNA TGTGCCAGCAGTTACTCGACGACCGGGAGTAACTATGGCTACACCTTC. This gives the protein CASSYSTTGSNYGYTF.

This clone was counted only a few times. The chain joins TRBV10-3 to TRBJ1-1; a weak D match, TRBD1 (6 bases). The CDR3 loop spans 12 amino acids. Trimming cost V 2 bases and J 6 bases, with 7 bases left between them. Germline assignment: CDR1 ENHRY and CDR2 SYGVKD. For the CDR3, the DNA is TGTGCCATCAGTGAGGAGGGGGCTGAAGCTTTCTTT. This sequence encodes CAISEEGAEAFF.

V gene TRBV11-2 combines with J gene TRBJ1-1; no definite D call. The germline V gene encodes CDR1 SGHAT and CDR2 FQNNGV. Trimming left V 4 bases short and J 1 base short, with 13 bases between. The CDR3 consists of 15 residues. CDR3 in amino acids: CASSWEVRENTEAFF. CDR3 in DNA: TGTGCCAGCAGCTGGGAGGTGAGGGAGAACACTGAAGCTTTCTTT.

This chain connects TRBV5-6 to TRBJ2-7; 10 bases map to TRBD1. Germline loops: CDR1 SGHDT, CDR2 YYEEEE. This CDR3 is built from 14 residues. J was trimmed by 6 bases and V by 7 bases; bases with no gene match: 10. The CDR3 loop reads CASAGTGVSGEQYF. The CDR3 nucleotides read TGTGCCAGCGCCGGGACAGGGGTTTCCGGCGAGCAGTACTTC.

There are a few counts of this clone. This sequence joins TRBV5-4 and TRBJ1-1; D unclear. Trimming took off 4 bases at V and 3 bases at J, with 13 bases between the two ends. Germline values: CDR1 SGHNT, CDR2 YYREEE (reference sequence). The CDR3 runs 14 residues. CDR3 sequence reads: CASSMTGFDTEAFF. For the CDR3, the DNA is TGTGCCAGCAGCATGACGGGGTTCGACACTGAAGCTTTCTTT.

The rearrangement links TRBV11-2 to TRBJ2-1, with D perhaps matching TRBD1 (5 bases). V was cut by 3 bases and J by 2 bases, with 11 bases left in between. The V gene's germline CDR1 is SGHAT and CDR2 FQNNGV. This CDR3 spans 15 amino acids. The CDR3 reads CASSFGPTAYNEQFF. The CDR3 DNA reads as TGTGCCAGCAGCTTTGGACCGACAGCCTACAATGAGCAGTTCTTC. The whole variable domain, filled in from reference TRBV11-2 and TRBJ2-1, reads EAGVAQSPRYKIIEKRQSVAFWCNPISGHATLYWYQQILGQGPKLLIQFQNNGVVDDSQLPKDRFSAERLKGVDSTLKIQPAKLEDSAVYLCASSFGPTAYNEQFFGPGTRLTVL.

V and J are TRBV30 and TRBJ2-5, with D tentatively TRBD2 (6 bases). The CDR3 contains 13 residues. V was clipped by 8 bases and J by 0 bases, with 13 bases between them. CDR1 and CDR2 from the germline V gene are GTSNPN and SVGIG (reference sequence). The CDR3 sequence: CALGAGNQETQYF. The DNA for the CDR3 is TGTGCCCTGGGCGCGGGGAACCAAGAGACCCAGTACTTC.

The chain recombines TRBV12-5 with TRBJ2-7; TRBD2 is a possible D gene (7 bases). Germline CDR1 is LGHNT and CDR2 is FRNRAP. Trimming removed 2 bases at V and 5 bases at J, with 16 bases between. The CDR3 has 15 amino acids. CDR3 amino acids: CASGLFRGGNNEQYF. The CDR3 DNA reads TGTGCTAGTGGTTTGTTTAGGGGGGGGAACAACGAGCAGTACTTC.

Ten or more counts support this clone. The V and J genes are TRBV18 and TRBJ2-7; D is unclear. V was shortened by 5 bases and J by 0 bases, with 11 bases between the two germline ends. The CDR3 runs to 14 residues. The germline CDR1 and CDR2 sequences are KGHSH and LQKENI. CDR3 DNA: TGTGCCAGCTCAAACTCCTCGGGCTCCTACGAGCAGTACTTC. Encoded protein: CASSNSSGSYEQYF.

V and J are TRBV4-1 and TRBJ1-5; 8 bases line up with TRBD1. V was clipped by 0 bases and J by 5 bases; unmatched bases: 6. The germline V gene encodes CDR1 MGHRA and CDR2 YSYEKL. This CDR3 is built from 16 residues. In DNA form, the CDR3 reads TGCGCCAGCAGCCAAGATATCGCAGGGGGCGATCAGCCCCAGCATTTT. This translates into CASSQDIAGGDQPQHF.

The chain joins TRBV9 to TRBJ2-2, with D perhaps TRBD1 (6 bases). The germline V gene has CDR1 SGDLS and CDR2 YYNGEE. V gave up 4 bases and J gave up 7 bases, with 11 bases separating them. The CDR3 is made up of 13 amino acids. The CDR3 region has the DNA TGTGCCAGCAGCAGGACAGTTATCGGGGAGCTGTTTTTT. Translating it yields CASSRTVIGELFF.